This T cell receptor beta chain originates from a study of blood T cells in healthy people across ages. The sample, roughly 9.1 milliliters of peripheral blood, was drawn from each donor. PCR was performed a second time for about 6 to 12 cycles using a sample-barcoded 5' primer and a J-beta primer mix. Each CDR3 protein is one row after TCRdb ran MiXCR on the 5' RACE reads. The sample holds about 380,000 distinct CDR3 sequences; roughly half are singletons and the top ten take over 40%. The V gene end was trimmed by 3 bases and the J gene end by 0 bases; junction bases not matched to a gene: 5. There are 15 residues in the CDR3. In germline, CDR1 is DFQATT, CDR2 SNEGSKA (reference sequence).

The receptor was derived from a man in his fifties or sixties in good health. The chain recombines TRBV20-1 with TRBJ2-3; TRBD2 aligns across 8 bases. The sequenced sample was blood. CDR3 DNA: TGCAGTGCTAGTCAGAGCGGGGGCAGCACAGATACGCAGTATTTT. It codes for CSASQSGGSTDTQYF.